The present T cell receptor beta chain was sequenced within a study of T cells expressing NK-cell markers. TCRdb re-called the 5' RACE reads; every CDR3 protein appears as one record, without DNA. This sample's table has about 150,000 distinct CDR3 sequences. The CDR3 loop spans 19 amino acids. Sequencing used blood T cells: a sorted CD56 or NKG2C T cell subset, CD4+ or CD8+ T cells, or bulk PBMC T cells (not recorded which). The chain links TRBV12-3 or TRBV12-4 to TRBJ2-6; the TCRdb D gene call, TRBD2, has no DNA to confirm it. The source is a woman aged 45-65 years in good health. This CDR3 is CASSLRTSGRAPGANVLTF.